This entry features one T cell receptor (beta chain) sequence. Here immunoSEQ multiplex PCR was the method, and the copy in TCRdb shows in-frame clones only, minus some. Seen here are tens of thousands of clones, 85% to 95% observed once, and the top ten hold less than 0.5%. The germline V gene encodes CDR1 KGHSH and CDR2 LQKENI. CDR3 length: 14 residues. The V end was cut by 3 bases, the J end by 6 bases, with 12 bases between. This specimen comes from a study of technical replicates of blood from a few donors. The sequencing input was T cells isolated from PBMCs. V is TRBV18 and J is TRBJ1-5, with D hard to call. The sequence was collected from a human donor in good health. The CDR3 spells CASSPYGVIQPQHF. In nucleotides, the CDR3 is TGTGCCAGCTCACCCTACGGGGTCATTCAGCCCCAGCATTTT.